Following are 12 T cell receptor beta chains from one sample sequenced in a study of T cells in Graves' hyperthyroidism and ophthalmopathy. RNA transcripts served as the template for amplifying TCR beta CDR3 regions. During a first-round RT-PCR of the TCR CDR3, the HTBI primer set was used. TCRdb passed the multiplex PCR reads through MiXCR, listing each CDR3 protein once. Of around 600,000 distinct CDR3 sequences in the sample, about a sixth are singletons; the top ten hold around 7.8%. Sequenced material: blood. All receptors derive from a woman in her twenties or thirties with Graves' hyperthyroidism.

This clonotype was seen ten or more times. The V gene is TRBV6-1, the J gene TRBJ1-1, with 9 bases aligning to TRBD1. This CDR3 spans 16 amino acids. Germline CDR1 MNHNS, CDR2 SASEGT. J gave up 2 bases and V 3 bases, and 7 bases lay outside the gene matches. This CDR3 is CASSDDRGSQNTEAFF. CDR3 sequence (DNA): TGTGCCAGCAGTGATGACAGGGGGTCTCAAAACACTGAAGCTTTCTTT.

This clonotype was observed a few times. The V gene is TRBV20-1, the J gene TRBJ2-1; 13 bases line up with TRBD2. Germline CDR1 DFQATT, CDR2 SNEGSKA (reference sequence). CDR3 length: 15 residues. V was pared by 2 bases and J by 8 bases, with 6 bases of the junction left unmatched. Written as DNA, the CDR3 is TGCAGTGCTAGACCCCGGACTAGCGGGAGTCATGAGCAGTTCTTC. This encodes CSARPRTSGSHEQFF.

This clonotype has at least ten counts. The V and J genes are TRBV28 and TRBJ2-7; either TRBD1 or TRBD2 may supply D (5 bases each). The CDR3 covers 13 residues. Germline CDR1 MDHEN, CDR2 SYDVKM. V lost 6 bases and J lost 0, with 9 bases in between. The CDR3 spells CASRGDPSYEQYF. The CDR3, as DNA: TGTGCCAGCAGGGGGGACCCCTCCTACGAGCAGTACTTC.

This clonotype showed up many times. Relative to the germline gene, one junction end is altered; a read error may explain this. This chain uses TRBV7-7 with TRBJ2-5; 10 bases map to TRBD2. The CDR3 is made up of 15 amino acids. CDR1 is SSHAT, CDR2 FNYEAQ, per germline (reference sequence). The CDR3 loop is CASSLVAGGQETQYF. CDR3 sequence (DNA): TGTGCTAGCAGCTTAGTAGCGGGAGGCCAAGAGACCCAGTACTTC.

This rearrangement joins TRBV6-5 to TRBJ2-5; a possible D gene is TRBD2 (5 bases). CDR3 length: 13 amino acids. The germline gives CDR1 MNHEY, CDR2 SVGAGI. V lost 3 bases to trimming and J lost 5 bases, with 10 bases between them. This CDR3 is CASSYTSLETQYF. In DNA, the CDR3 is TGTGCCAGCAGTTATACTAGTCTGGAGACCCAGTACTTC.

In its sample, this clonotype was seen a few times. CDR3 sequence reads: CASSPDSDLYNEQFF. The DNA for the CDR3 is TGTGCCAGCAGCCCCGACTCAGACCTTTACAATGAGCAGTTCTTC. The rearrangement links TRBV7-3 to TRBJ2-1; D gene unclear. Germline values: CDR1 SGHTA, CDR2 FQGTGA. The CDR3 consists of 15 residues. Trimming took 5 bases from V and 4 from J, leaving 15 bases between them.

This rearrangement joins TRBV7-3 to TRBJ2-7, with TRBD2 identical over 13 bases. The length of the CDR3 is 19 residues. Germline V gene data show CDR1 as SGHTA and CDR2 as FQGTGA. J gave up 3 bases and V 0 bases, and 11 bases lay outside the gene matches. The CDR3 DNA is TGTGCCAGCAGCTTAACAGGGACTAGCGGGATCGGGGACTTCTACGAGCAGTACTTC. The encoded protein is CASSLTGTSGIGDFYEQYF.

This clonotype has at least ten counts. This chain joins TRBV7-3 and TRBJ2-3; D is undetermined. Trimming took off 9 bases at V and 3 bases at J, with 25 bases between the two ends. This CDR3 region has 17 residues. Germline V lookup: CDR1 SGHTA, CDR2 FQGTGA. The CDR3 coding sequence is TGTGCCAGGGGATCTAAACTTGGCAAACATAAGACAGATACGCAGTATTTT. Translating it yields CARGSKLGKHKTDTQYF.

This clonotype was found many times. This rearrangement joins TRBV3-1 to TRBJ1-6, with a weak D call TRBD1 (5 bases). Germline CDR1 is LGHDT and CDR2 is YNNKEL (reference sequence). The V end lost 0 bases, the J end lost 9 bases, and 21 bases lay between the germline ends. The CDR3 has 18 residues. The DNA of the CDR3 is TGTGCCAGCAGCCAAGAAAGACAGTCCCATCGCCATACTTCACCCCTCCACTTT. It translates to CASSQERQSHRHTSPLHF.

This clonotype occurred many times. The gene calls are TRBV11-3 and TRBJ2-1; 12 bases map to TRBD2. V was pared by 3 bases and J by 6 bases, with 3 bases of the junction left unmatched. CDR1 is SGHNT, CDR2 YENEEA, per germline. The length of the CDR3 is 15 residues. The CDR3 sequence is CASSFGTSGPNEQFF. CDR3 sequence (DNA): TGTGCCAGCAGCTTTGGGACTAGCGGGCCCAATGAGCAGTTCTTC. Based on the CDR3 plus reference TRBV11-3 and TRBJ2-1, the full variable domain is EAGVVQSPRYKIIEKKQPVAFWCNPISGHNTLYWYLQNLGQGPELLIRYENEEAVDDSQLPKDRFSAERLKGVDSTLKIQPAELGDSAVYLCASSFGTSGPNEQFFGPGTRLTVL.

This clonotype was observed a handful of times. The rearrangement joins TRBV27 to TRBJ2-7; D gene unclear. The V and J ends lost 5 bases and 2 bases respectively, with 10 bases between them. The CDR3 is 13 residues long. Germline loops: CDR1 MNHEY, CDR2 SMNVEV (reference sequence). CDR3 sequence (DNA): TGTGCCAGCAGTAAAACCGATGCCTACGAGCAGTACTTC. Amino acid sequence: CASSKTDAYEQYF.

This clonotype showed up many times. V is TRBV20-1 and J is TRBJ2-3; 8 bases match TRBD1. Looked up from germline, CDR1 is DFQATT and CDR2 is SNEGSKA (reference sequence). The V and J ends lost 6 bases and 6 bases, in that order; junction bases with no gene match: 14. The CDR3 runs 15 residues. DNA for the CDR3: TGCAGTGCAGCCGGGACAGGTTTTCGACAGGATACGCAGTATTTT. This sequence encodes CSAAGTGFRQDTQYF.